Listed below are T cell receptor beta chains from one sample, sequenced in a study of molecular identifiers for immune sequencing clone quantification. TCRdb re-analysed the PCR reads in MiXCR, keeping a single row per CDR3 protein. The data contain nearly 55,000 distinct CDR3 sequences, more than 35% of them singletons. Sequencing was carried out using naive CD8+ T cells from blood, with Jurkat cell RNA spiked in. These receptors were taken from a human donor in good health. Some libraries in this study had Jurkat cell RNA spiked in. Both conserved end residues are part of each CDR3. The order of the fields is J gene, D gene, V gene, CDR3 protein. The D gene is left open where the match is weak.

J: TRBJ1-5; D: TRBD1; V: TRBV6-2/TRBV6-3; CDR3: CASKQQGAGRPQHF
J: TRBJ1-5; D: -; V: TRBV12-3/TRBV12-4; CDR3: CASSLEGRQRNQPQHF
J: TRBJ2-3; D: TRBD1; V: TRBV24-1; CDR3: CATSAPPGTGGVDTQYF
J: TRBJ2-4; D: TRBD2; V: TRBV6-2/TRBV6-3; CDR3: CASSYVVLAGGPGKNIQYF
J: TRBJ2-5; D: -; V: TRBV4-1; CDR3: CASSQDATKETQYF
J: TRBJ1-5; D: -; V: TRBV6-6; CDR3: CASSYSYRENQPQHF
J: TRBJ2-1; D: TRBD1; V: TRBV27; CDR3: CASRVTGLGNEQFF
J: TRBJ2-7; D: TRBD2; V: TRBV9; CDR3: CASSVGGRVYEQYF
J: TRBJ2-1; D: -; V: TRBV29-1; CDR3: CSVPRKVGEQFF
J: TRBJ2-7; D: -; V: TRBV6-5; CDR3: CASSYRDGHNEQYF
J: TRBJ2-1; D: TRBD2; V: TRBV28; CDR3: CASRLAAYNEQFF
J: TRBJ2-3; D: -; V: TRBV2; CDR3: CASRDSWVADTQYF
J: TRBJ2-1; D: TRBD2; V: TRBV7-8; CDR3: CASSSLWTRSNEQFF
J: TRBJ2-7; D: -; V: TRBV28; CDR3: CASSLIGLWEQYF
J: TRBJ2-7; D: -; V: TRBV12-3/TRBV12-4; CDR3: CASGNRGEEYF
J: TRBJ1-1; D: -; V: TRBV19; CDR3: CASSMGARANTEAFF
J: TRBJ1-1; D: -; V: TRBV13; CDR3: CAGTMGGYKRTEAFF
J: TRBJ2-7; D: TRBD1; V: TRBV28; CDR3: CASRSRDRDHEQYF
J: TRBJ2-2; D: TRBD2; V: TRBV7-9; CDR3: CASSSPRLAGNTGELYF
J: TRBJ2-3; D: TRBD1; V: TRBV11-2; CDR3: CASSTGVGGTDTQYF
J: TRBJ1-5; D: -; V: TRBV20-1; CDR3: CSASQGVRSNQPQHF
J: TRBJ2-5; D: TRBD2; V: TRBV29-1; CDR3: CSVAGGLLETQYF